Listed below are T cell receptor beta chains from one sample, sequenced in a study of blood T cells in healthy people across ages. TCRdb fed the 5' RACE reads into MiXCR, producing one record per CDR3 protein. This table has some 700,000 distinct CDR3 sequences, about 24% appearing once. Material: blood. These receptors were obtained from a man between 65 and 85 years old in good health. Each CDR3 is given with its conserved first and last residue. D genes are given only for firm matches. Clone size is given for some rows only: seen once, a few or many times, or a class if the clone is expanded.

>.|TRBJ2-3|13|.|TRBV24-1
TGTGCCACCAGTGAAGGCAGGGGTGGTACGCAGTATTTT
CATSEGRGGTQYF
>few|TRBJ2-1|18|TRBD1|TRBV5-1
TGCGCCAGCAGCCGTGGACAGGGCTGGGGCGGCGCCTACAATGAGCAGTTCTTC
CASSRGQGWGGAYNEQFF
>few|TRBJ2-1|15|.|TRBV5-1
TGCGCCAGCAGCTTGAATGGGGGGTACTACAATGAGCAGTTCTTC
CASSLNGGYYNEQFF
>few|TRBJ2-5|12|.|TRBV20-1
TGCAGTGCTATAGGTTTTTTAAAGACCCAGTACTTC
CSAIGFLKTQYF
>few|TRBJ2-1|12|.|TRBV12-3/TRBV12-4
TGTGCCAGCAGTTACCTAAACAATGAGCAGTTCTTC
CASSYLNNEQFF
>few|TRBJ2-7|14|.|TRBV18
TGTGCCAGCTCACCACAGAGGAGCTCCTACGAGCAGTACTTC
CASSPQRSSYEQYF
>.|TRBJ2-2|14|.|TRBV28
TGTGCCAGCAGTCCACTCGGAGCAGGCGGGGAGCTGTTTTTT
CASSPLGAGGELFF
>.|TRBJ2-1|15|.|TRBV19
TGTGCCAGTAGTATAGACTTAGCGGATTACAATGAGCAGTTCTTC
CASSIDLADYNEQFF
>.|TRBJ2-2|13|.|TRBV18
TGTGCCAGCTCACCAGAAAGTCACGGGGAGCTGTTTTTT
CASSPESHGELFF
>few|TRBJ2-2|16|.|TRBV7-2
TGTGCCAGCAGACCTCCGGGCGCCATTAACACCGGGGAGCTGTTTTTT
CASRPPGAINTGELFF
>.|TRBJ2-3|15|TRBD2|TRBV7-8
TGTGCCAGCAGCCCGGGACTAGCGGGAGTATATACGCAGTATTTT
CASSPGLAGVYTQYF
>.|TRBJ2-3|16|TRBD2|TRBV6-4
TGTGCCAGCAGCTCCGGGCGGGGGGGCTACACAGATACGCAGTATTTT
CASSSGRGGYTDTQYF
>many|TRBJ2-4|18|TRBD2|TRBV27
TGTGCCAGCAGTACCCGGACTAGCGGGAGGGGTATAGCAAACATTCAGTACTTC
CASSTRTSGRGIANIQYF
>few|TRBJ2-3|15|TRBD2|TRBV12-3/TRBV12-4
TGTGCCAGCAGTCGTCTAGCGGGAGACGGAGATACGCAGTATTTT
CASSRLAGDGDTQYF
>.|TRBJ2-5|15|.|TRBV6-1
TGTGCCAGCAGTGAAAGGCGATCCCGAGGGGAGACTCAGTACTTC
CASSERRSRGETQYF
>few|TRBJ2-3|14|.|TRBV6-6
TGTGCCAGCAGCCACGACAGGCGCACAGATACGCAGTATTTT
CASSHDRRTDTQYF